What follows is one TCR beta chain and its context. These data are taken from a study of cytomegalovirus exposure and HLA in healthy donors. The PCR employed 60 Vbeta primers together with 13 Jbeta primers. Sequencing was performed with immunoSEQ multiplex PCR; in TCRdb, only in-frame clones are kept and a portion is missing. The sample has approximately 71,000 clones. Healthy bone marrow donors supplied every sample. Germline V CDR1 and CDR2: SGHNT, YENEEA. This CDR3 comprises 12 residues. Between the trimmed V and J ends, which lost 5 bases and 2 bases, there was a span of 6 bases. The TCR comes from a female donor in good health and CMV-seropositive. The genes are TRBV11-3 and TRBJ2-5, with D possibly TRBD1 on 6 matching bases. The sequenced sample consisted of PBMCs. CDR3 loop: CASSRGQETQYF. DNA of the CDR3: TGTGCCAGCAGCAGGGGGCAAGAGACCCAGTACTTC.